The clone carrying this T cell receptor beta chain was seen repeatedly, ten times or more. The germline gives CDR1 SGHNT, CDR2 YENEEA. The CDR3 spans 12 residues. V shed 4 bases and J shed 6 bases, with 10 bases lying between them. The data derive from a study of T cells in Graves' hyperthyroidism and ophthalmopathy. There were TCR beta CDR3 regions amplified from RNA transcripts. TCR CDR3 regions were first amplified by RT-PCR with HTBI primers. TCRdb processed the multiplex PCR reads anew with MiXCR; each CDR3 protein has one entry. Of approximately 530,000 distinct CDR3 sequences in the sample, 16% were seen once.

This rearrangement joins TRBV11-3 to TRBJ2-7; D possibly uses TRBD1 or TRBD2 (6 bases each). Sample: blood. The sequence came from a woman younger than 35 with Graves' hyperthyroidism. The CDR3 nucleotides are TGTGCCAGCAGCTACCCGGGGGCCGAGCAGTACTTC. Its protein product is CASSYPGAEQYF. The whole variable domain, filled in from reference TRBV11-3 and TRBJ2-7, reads EAGVVQSPRYKIIEKKQPVAFWCNPISGHNTLYWYLQNLGQGPELLIRYENEEAVDDSQLPKDRFSAERLKGVDSTLKIQPAELGDSAVYLCASSYPGAEQYFGPGTRLTVT.